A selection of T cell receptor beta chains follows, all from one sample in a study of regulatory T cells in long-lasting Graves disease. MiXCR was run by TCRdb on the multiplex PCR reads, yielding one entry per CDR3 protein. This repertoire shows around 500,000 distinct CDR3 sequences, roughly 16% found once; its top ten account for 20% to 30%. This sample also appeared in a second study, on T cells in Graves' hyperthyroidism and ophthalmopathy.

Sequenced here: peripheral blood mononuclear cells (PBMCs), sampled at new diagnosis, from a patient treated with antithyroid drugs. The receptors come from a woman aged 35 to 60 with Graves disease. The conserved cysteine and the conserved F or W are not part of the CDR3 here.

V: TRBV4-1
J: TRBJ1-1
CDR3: ASSQPDRNTEAF

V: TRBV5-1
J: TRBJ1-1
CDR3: ASSSPGTNEAF

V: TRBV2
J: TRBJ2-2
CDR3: ASSPPASYTGELF

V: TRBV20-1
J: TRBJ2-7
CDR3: SAPLGMKVAQY

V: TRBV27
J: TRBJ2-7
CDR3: ASSSRQVREQY

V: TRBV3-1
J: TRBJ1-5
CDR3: ASSPTGVGGNQPQH

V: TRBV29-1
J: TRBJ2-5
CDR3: SAWDGQETQY

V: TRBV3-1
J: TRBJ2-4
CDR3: ASSQYGGKGNIQY

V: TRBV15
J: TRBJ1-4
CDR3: ATSSRTATNEKLF

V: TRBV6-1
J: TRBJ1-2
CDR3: ASSEWRSGRTNYGYT

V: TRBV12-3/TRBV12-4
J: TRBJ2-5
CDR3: ASSFGLAGETQY

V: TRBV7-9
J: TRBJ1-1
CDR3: ASSLERLRTEAF

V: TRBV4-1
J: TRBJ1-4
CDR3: ASSPENEKLF

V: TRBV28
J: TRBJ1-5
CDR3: ASDNWGGGQPQH

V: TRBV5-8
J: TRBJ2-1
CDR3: ASSWGVTYNEQF

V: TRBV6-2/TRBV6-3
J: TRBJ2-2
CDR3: ASSYSQGVFTGELF

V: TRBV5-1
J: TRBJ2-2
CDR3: ASSPTSENTGELF

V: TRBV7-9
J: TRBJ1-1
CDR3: ASSPQDWGVTEAF

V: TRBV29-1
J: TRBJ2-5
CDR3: SVGLAGGRDGETQY

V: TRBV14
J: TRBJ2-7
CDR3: ASSQGVINYEQY

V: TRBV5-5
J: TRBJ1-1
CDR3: ASTPSGHSLNTEAF

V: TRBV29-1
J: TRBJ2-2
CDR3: SVEIGSGELF

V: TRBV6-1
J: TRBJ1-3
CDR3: ASSEIGVSGNTIY

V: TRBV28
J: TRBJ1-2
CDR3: ASRPPGRYGYT

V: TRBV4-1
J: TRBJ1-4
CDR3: ASNPRLRGWDATNEKLF

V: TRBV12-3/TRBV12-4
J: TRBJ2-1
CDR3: ASKGLWGGQNEQF

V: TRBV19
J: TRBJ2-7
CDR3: ASSPRLAGGPKNEQY

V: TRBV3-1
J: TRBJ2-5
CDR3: ASSQAGTSGGETQY

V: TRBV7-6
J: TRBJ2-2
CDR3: ASSLYRETVGTGELF

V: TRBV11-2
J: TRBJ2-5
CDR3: ASSLGINQETQY

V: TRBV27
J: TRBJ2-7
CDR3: ASSSSRGQGREQY

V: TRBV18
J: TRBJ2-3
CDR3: ASSRLVAASTDTQY

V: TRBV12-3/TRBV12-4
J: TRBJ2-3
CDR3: ASSFKVGSADTQY

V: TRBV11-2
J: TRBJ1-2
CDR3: ASRSIGGPYHTNYGYT

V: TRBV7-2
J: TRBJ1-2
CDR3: ASSNRRAGQGNYGYT

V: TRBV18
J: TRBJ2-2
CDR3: ASSPGTGATGELF

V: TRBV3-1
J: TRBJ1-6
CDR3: ASSQQTGGHYNSPLH

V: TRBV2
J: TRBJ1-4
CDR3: ATLRGGRDEKLF

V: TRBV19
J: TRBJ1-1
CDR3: ASSTLPEKPAF

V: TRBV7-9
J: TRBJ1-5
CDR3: ASSLGLAPGEPQH

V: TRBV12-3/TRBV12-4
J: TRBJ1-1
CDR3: ASDDRDRGPLPTEAF

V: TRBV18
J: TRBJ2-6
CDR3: ASSPGLFGSPGANVLT

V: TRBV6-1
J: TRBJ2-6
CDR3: LTDRAVFVLT